This T cell receptor (beta chain) was retrieved from a study of T cell responses to AZD1222 COVID-19 vaccine. Whole-study results and caveats: Rises in breadth and depth of Spike-specific TCRs came after two AZD1222 doses. Baseline seropositivity occurred in only a handful of AZD1222 recipients. There were mostly white British donors and more females than males, and clonal diversity was possibly underestimated. Across the whole spike, CD4 TCRs peaked at regions 160-218 and 743-854.

Clones were read by immunoSEQ multiplex PCR, and TCRdb kept only the in-frame ones, dropping some. The data contain fewer than 150,000 clones, 70% to 90% of them singletons. The CDR3 sequence is 14 residues long. V lost 0 bases to trimming and J lost 0 bases, with 6 bases between them. Germline V lookup: CDR1 SGHRS, CDR2 YFSETQ. With respect to this clone: The antigen remains unidentified.

This specimen consisted of peripheral blood, obtained 28 days after the second AZD1222 dose. This clonotype was sampled from an adult who received the AZD1222 COVID-19 vaccine. The chain carries TRBV5-1 and TRBJ1-2; D call uncertain. CDR3 coding DNA: TGCGCCAGCAGCTTGGACTCGGCTAACTATGGCTACACCTTC. The encoded protein is CASSLDSANYGYTF.